The clone carrying this T cell receptor (beta chain) has only a few counts. The data belong to a study of T cells after yellow fever vaccination. TCRdb re-called the 5' RACE reads through MiXCR, storing one row per CDR3 protein. Seen here are 250,000 to 350,000 distinct CDR3 sequences, around 7% observed once, and the top ten hold roughly a sixth. CDR1 and CDR2 (germline): LGHNA, YSLEER. J lost 7 bases, V lost 5 bases, and 11 bases had no gene match. The CDR3 consists of 15 residues. The genes are TRBV4-3 and TRBJ2-1; 7 nucleotides line up with TRBD2. This specimen consisted of PBMCs, obtained roughly seven weeks after the first yellow fever vaccination. This receptor was identified in a man younger than 35 who received the YFV17D yellow fever vaccine. The CDR3 loop is CASSGGRARFNEQFF. The CDR3 coding sequence is TGCGCCAGCAGCGGTGGGAGGGCGCGGTTTAATGAGCAGTTCTTC.